The present TCR beta chain was sequenced within a study of CD4 T cells in relation to SARS-CoV-2 and coronaviruses. For the study at large: PBMCs were cultured with antigen for roughly nine days before TCR beta sequencing.

This CDR3 region has 17 residues. The ends lost 5 bases at V and 4 bases at J; junction bases unmatched: 12. The germline V gene has CDR1 MNHEY and CDR2 SMNVEV (reference sequence). Worth noting for this clone: Its antigen is currently unknown.

Over 80,000 naive or memory CD4+ cells were cultured with CEF peptides for approximately eleven days. Survey-level TCR-beta sequencing used DNA from CEF-cultured naive and memory CD4+ T cells. Assay used: immunoSEQ multiplex PCR; TCRdb lists only in-frame clones, some missing. The sample yields about 38,000 clones, more than 70% seen once. The rearrangement joins TRBV27 to TRBJ1-5, with 9 bases that match TRBD1. Sample: naive CD4+ T cells from PBMCs, cultured in vitro. The subset: naive CD4+ T cells isolated by negative enrichment. The sequence came from an adult with COVID-19. Here the CDR3 reads CASSDPGTGRKNQPQHF. The CDR3 bases are TGTGCCAGCAGTGATCCCGGGACAGGGAGAAAAAATCAGCCCCAGCATTTT.